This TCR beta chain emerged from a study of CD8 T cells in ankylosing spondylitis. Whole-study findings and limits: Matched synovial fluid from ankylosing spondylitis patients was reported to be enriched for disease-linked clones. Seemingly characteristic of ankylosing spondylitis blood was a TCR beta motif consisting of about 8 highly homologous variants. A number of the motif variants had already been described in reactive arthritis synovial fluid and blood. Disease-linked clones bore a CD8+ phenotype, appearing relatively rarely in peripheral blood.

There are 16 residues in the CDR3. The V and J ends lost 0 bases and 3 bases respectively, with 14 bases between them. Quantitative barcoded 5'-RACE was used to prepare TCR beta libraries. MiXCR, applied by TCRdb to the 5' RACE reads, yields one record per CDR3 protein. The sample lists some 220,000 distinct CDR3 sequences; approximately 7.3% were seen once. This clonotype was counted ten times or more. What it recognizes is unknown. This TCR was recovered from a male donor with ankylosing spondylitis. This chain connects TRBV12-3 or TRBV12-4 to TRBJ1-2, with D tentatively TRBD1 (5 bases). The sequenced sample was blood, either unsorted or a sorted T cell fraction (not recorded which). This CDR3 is CASSLALNGGDYGYTF. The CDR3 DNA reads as TGTGCCAGCAGTTTAGCGCTAAATGGGGGAGACTATGGCTACACCTTC.